A single sample is the source of the 32 T cell receptor beta chains below, sequenced in a study of CD4 and CD8 cells across lung adenocarcinoma regions. TCRdb passed the PCR reads through MiXCR, listing each CDR3 protein once. The data show 15,000 to 20,000 distinct CDR3 sequences, roughly 51% seen once. The sequencing input was CD8+ T cells from the center of a lung tumor. Source of these receptors: a female donor with lung adenocarcinoma. The CD4 and CD8 labels of this study may be unreliable.

On this clonotype: One end of the junction does not line up with germline, which may come from a read error. J is TRBJ2-5 and V is TRBV7-7; TRBD1 is a possible D gene (5 bases). This CDR3 has 16 residues. Per germline, CDR1 SSHAT and CDR2 FNYEAQ (reference sequence). DNA of the CDR3: TGTGCTAGCAGCTTAGTGGCAGGAAGGGGCGAAGAGACCCAGTACTTC. It translates to CASSLVAGRGEETQYF.

The V and J genes are TRBV6-1 and TRBJ1-4; no clear D. Trimming removed 6 bases at V and 0 bases at J, with 14 bases between. The V gene's germline CDR1 is MNHNS and CDR2 SASEGT. The CDR3 totals 16 residues. CDR3 coding DNA: TGTGCCAGCAGGTTCCGGACGTCTGCAACTAATGAAAAACTGTTTTTT. Translation: CASRFRTSATNEKLFF.

This clonotype was found a few times. A much larger clone sits a single nucleotide away, making a read error possible. This chain connects TRBV27 to TRBJ2-5; the match to TRBD2 covers 8 bases. J was trimmed by 11 bases and V by 5 bases; bases with no gene match: 19. Germline V CDR1 and CDR2: MNHEY, SMNVEV (reference sequence). The CDR3 is made up of 16 amino acids. CDR3 bases: TGTGCCAGCAGTCACCGAGCGGGAGTTCGGGACAATGAGCAGTACTTC. Its translation is CASSHRAGVRDNEQYF.

This clonotype was seen more than once but under ten times. This may be a read error, as it is one base from a much larger clone. The chain joins TRBV6-5 to TRBJ2-1; 8 bases line up with TRBD2. Trimming took 2 bases from V and 10 from J; bases not matched to a gene: 10. CDR1 and CDR2 from the germline V gene are MNHEY and SVGAGI. CDR3 length: 15 amino acids. The CDR3 spells CASSYRISGNYEQFF. The CDR3 DNA reads as TGTGCCAGCAGTTACAGGATTAGCGGGAACTACGAGCAGTTCTTC.

This clonotype was counted at least ten times. The CDR3 sequence: CASRDVNLNQPQHF. For the CDR3, the DNA is TGTGCCAGCAGGGACGTTAACCTGAATCAGCCCCAGCATTTT. This rearrangement joins TRBV6-1 to TRBJ1-5; D remains ambiguous. Trimming took off 6 bases at V and 4 bases at J, with 13 bases between the two ends. Germline loops: CDR1 MNHNS, CDR2 SASEGT. The CDR3 contains 14 residues.

In regard to this clonotype: One end of the junction fails to match germline, which may point to a read error. The chain is built from TRBV6-1 and TRBJ2-3; TRBD1 might be the D (7 bases). The CDR3 runs to 15 residues. Per the germline V gene, CDR1 is MNHNS and CDR2 is SASEGT. The CDR3 DNA follows: TGTGCCAGCAGTGAGACGGCTGGGGGGACAGATACGCAGTTCTTT. It is translated as CASSETAGGTDTQFF.

The V call is TRBV27, the J call TRBJ2-7; 7 bases line up with TRBD1. V lost 1 base, J lost 5 bases, and 11 bases stayed unmatched. This CDR3 contains 16 residues. Germline V gene lookup returns CDR1 MNHEY and CDR2 SMNVEV (reference sequence). In DNA form, the CDR3 reads TGTGCCAGCAGTTTATATCAGGCGAGGGGGCTAAACGAGCAGTACTTC. Protein: CASSLYQARGLNEQYF.

In its sample, this clonotype was seen a few times. This chain connects TRBV12-3 or TRBV12-4 to TRBJ2-3; 9 nucleotides agree with TRBD2. V was pared by 6 bases and J by 5 bases, with 9 bases of the junction left unmatched. The CDR3 is 15 amino acids. The CDR3 region has the DNA TGTGCCAGCAGCCGGTGGGGAGCGGGAGGAGATACGCAGTATTTT. This encodes CASSRWGAGGDTQYF.

Many counts were recorded for this clonotype. The CDR3 is CASRDDLNTEAFF. The DNA of the CDR3 is TGTGCCAGCAGGGACGATCTGAACACTGAAGCTTTCTTT. The J gene is TRBJ1-1, the V gene TRBV7-2; D gene uncertain. The CDR3 has 13 amino acids. Germline V lookup: CDR1 SGHTA, CDR2 FQGNSA. Trimming shortened V by 6 bases and J by 0 bases, and 8 bases separated the two germline ends. The whole variable domain, filled in from reference TRBV7-2 and TRBJ1-1, reads GAGVSQSPSNKVTEKGKDVELRCDPISGHTALYWYRQSLGQGLEFLIYFQGNSAPDKSGLPSDRFSAERTGGSVSTLTIQRTQQEDSAVYLCASRDDLNTEAFFGQGTRLTVV.

A note on this clonotype: The junction departs from germline at one end; a sequencing error may be responsible. The V and J genes are TRBV25-1 and TRBJ2-3; 12 nucleotides align to TRBD2. CDR3 length: 16 residues. CDR1 MGHDK and CDR2 SYGVNS come from the germline V gene. The CDR3 is CACSESLAGGTDTQYF. The DNA for the CDR3 is TGTGCCTGCAGTGAATCACTAGCGGGGGGCACAGATACTCAGTACTTT.

This chain links TRBV27 with TRBJ2-1, with D possibly TRBD1 on 5 matching bases. The J call may be mistaken, given a closer DNA end match to TRBJ2-7. The CDR3 is 15 residues long. The germline V gene encodes CDR1 MNHEY and CDR2 SMNVEV (reference sequence). The CDR3 sequence: CASSLSGASWDEQYF. In DNA form, the CDR3 reads TGTGCCAGCAGTTTATCAGGGGCCTCTTGGGACGAGCAGTACTTC.

The chain employs TRBV6-1 and TRBJ2-5; 10 positions agree with TRBD2. Germline CDR1 and CDR2: MNHNS and SASEGT. The CDR3 has 18 residues. V dropped 5 bases and J dropped 3; count of bases not matched to a gene: 15. CDR3 protein: CASSRGVAGGPGKETQYF. The CDR3 bases are TGTGCCAGCAGTCGCGGGGTAGCGGGAGGCCCTGGCAAAGAGACCCAGTACTTC.

This clonotype rates as medium-sized. The V and J genes are TRBV6-5 and TRBJ2-1; TRBD2 might be the D (5 bases). The germline V and J ends were trimmed by 0 bases and 13 bases, with 19 bases remaining between them. The CDR3 consists of 15 residues. The V gene's germline CDR1 is MNHEY and CDR2 SVGAGI. The CDR3 spells CASSYSTNQPFAQFF. The CDR3 nucleotides read TGTGCCAGCAGTTACTCGACTAACCAACCCTTCGCACAGTTCTTC.

This clonotype was detected ten times or more. This chain uses TRBV6-1 with TRBJ2-4; D remains ambiguous. This CDR3 region has 14 residues. Germline-derived CDR1 and CDR2 are MNHNS and SASEGT. The V end was cut by 4 bases, the J end by 5 bases, with 12 bases between. The DNA of the CDR3 is TGTGCCAGCAGTGTGGCCCTGTCGGAAAACATTCAGTACTTC. Translated, it gives CASSVALSENIQYF.

This clonotype has more than one count but fewer than ten. Being one base from a much bigger clone, this may be a read error. The chain uses TRBV6-1 and TRBJ2-1; D uncertain. Germline CDR1 reads MNHNS; CDR2 reads SASEGT. Deletions cut 8 bases from V and 12 bases from J, with 14 bases between. The CDR3 is made up of 11 amino acids. The CDR3 sequence is CASAFQWGQFF. As DNA, the CDR3 is TGTGCCAGCGCCTTTCAGTGGGGGCAGTTCTTC.

The chain uses TRBV6-1 and TRBJ2-4, with TRBD2 as a possible D gene (6 bases). Trimming pared 3 bases from V and 8 bases from J, leaving 23 bases between. The V gene's germline CDR1 is MNHNS and CDR2 SASEGT. There are 17 residues in the CDR3. The CDR3 region is CASSEGGGRRDQDIQYF. The CDR3 DNA reads as TGTGCCAGCAGTGAGGGAGGCGGGCGGCGTGATCAAGACATTCAGTACTTC.

A note on this clonotype: The junction and the germline gene differ at one end; a read error may be behind it. V gene TRBV6-2 or TRBV6-3 combines with J gene TRBJ2-5; D possibly uses TRBD1 or TRBD2 (6 bases each). This CDR3 is 15 amino acids long. Germline values: CDR1 MNHEY, CDR2 SVGEGT. The CDR3 nucleotides are TGTGCCAGGGGGTACGGGGGCCGTGACAAAGAGACGCAGTACTTC. This translates into CARGYGGRDKETQYF.

In its sample, this clonotype was seen many times. A much larger clone differs from this one at a single base, so this may be a read error. The genes are TRBV6-1 and TRBJ2-5; TRBD2 matches 10 bases. This CDR3 has 14 amino acids. Germline V CDR1 and CDR2: MNHNS, SASEGT. Trimming cost V 7 bases and J 11 bases; bases outside gene matches: 13. The CDR3 DNA reads as TGTGCCAGCACCCCTAGCGGGGGCTTCGGGGAGCAGTACTTC. This gives the protein CASTPSGGFGEQYF.

In DNA form, the CDR3 reads TGTGCCGGGGGGTTCGGGGGGGGTGACAAAGATACGCAGTATTTT. Translated: CAGGFGGGDKDTQYF. The J gene is TRBJ2-3, the V gene TRBV27; 8 bases fit TRBD2. Germline CDR1 reads MNHEY; CDR2 reads SMNVEV (reference sequence). The V and J ends lost 11 bases and 5 bases, in that order; junction bases with no gene match: 15. This CDR3 comprises 15 residues.

In its sample, this clonotype was seen once. The chain is built from TRBV27 and TRBJ1-2; D not resolved. Germline assignment: CDR1 MNHEY and CDR2 SMNVEV (reference sequence). Trimming shortened V by 5 bases and J by 4 bases, and 14 bases separated the two germline ends. The CDR3 extends over 14 amino acids. In nucleotides, the CDR3 is TGTGCCAGCAGTCTTAGTAGCCCCACCTATGGCTACACCTTC. Its translation: CASSLSSPTYGYTF.

The chain joins TRBV6-2 or TRBV6-3 to TRBJ2-1; 8 bases fit TRBD1. J lost 8 bases, V lost 6 bases, and 6 bases had no gene match. Germline V gene lookup returns CDR1 MNHEY and CDR2 SVGEGT. This CDR3 is 13 amino acids long. The CDR3 sequence is CASRLTGVDEQFF. The CDR3 DNA sequence: TGTGCCAGCAGGCTGACAGGGGTCGATGAGCAGTTCTTC.

This clonotype was counted at least ten times. The chain employs TRBV6-1 and TRBJ2-1; D possibly corresponds to TRBD1 (6 bases). The CDR3 extends over 14 amino acids. The germline V gene has CDR1 MNHNS and CDR2 SASEGT. Trimming stripped 5 bases from V and 2 bases from J, with 10 bases between. Here the CDR3 reads CASSLSGAYNEQFF. The CDR3, as DNA: TGTGCCAGCAGTCTGTCAGGGGCCTACAATGAGCAGTTCTTC.

This clonotype came up a few times. V gene TRBV7-2 combines with J gene TRBJ2-2; 9 positions match TRBD1. V lost 1 base and J lost 4; bases outside the gene matches: 4. From germline, CDR1 is SGHTA and CDR2 FQGNSA. The CDR3 has 16 amino acids. CDR3 sequence reads: CASSLGDRVGTGELFF. The CDR3 region has the DNA TGTGCCAGCAGCTTAGGGGACAGGGTCGGCACCGGGGAGCTGTTTTTT. Supplemented by reference TRBV7-2 and TRBJ2-2, the full variable domain reads GAGVSQSPSNKVTEKGKDVELRCDPISGHTALYWYRQSLGQGLEFLIYFQGNSAPDKSGLPSDRFSAERTGGSVSTLTIQRTQQEDSAVYLCASSLGDRVGTGELFFGEGSRLTVL.

This clonotype has more than one count but fewer than ten. This chain uses TRBV6-1 with TRBJ2-5, with D hard to call. The end of the DNA is better explained by TRBJ2-7, so the J call may be wrong. CDR1 and CDR2 from the germline V gene are MNHNS and SASEGT. The CDR3 runs 14 residues. The CDR3 nucleotides read TGTGCCAGCACCCCCTATCTCGGCACCTACGAGCAGTACTTC. As protein: CASTPYLGTYEQYF.

This chain connects TRBV6-5 to TRBJ1-1; the match to TRBD1 covers 7 bases. Losses at the gene ends were 2 bases for V and 3 bases for J; bases not matched to a gene: 12. Germline V gives CDR1 MNHEY, CDR2 SVGAGI. The CDR3 has 17 amino acids. The CDR3, as DNA: TGTGCCAGCAGTTACAGGGCCTCGACAGGGATTGACACTGAAGCTTTCTTT. It translates to CASSYRASTGIDTEAFF.

This rearrangement joins TRBV6-1 to TRBJ2-2; the D gene is possibly TRBD2 (5 bases). The J call may be in error: the DNA end matches TRBJ2-3 better. Germline lookup yields CDR1 MNHNS and CDR2 SASEGT. CDR3 length: 14 residues. CDR3 amino acids: CASTLDQGTGEQYF. The CDR3, as DNA: TGTGCCAGCACCCTGGACCAAGGCACCGGGGAGCAGTATTTT.

The CDR3 region is CASSLGAGSRWDEQYF. CDR3 sequence (DNA): TGTGCCAGCAGCTTAGGAGCGGGGTCACGTTGGGACGAGCAGTACTTC. J is TRBJ2-7 and V is TRBV7-2; 7 bases map to TRBD2. CDR1 is SGHTA and CDR2 is FQGNSA in the germline V gene. This CDR3 is built from 16 residues. Trimming removed 1 base from V and 5 bases from J; junction bases left unmatched: 11.

The CDR3 DNA is TGCAGTGCTAGTGTCGGGGCCCATGAGCAGTTCTTC. Translation: CSASVGAHEQFF. The chain joins TRBV20-1 to TRBJ2-1, with D perhaps being TRBD1 or TRBD2 (5 bases each). V was shortened by 3 bases and J by 8 bases, with 11 bases between the two germline ends. There are 12 residues in the CDR3. Germline values: CDR1 DFQATT, CDR2 SNEGSKA (reference sequence).

The V and J genes are TRBV15 and TRBJ1-1; 10 bases match TRBD1. This CDR3 is built from 15 residues. Germline CDR1 reads LNHNV; CDR2 reads YYDKDF (reference sequence). The J segment lost 4 bases and the V segment lost 3 bases, leaving 5 bases of the junction unmatched. CDR3 sequence (DNA): TGTGCCACCAGCAGGATGGGACAGGGGAGCACTGAAGCTTTCTTT. This encodes CATSRMGQGSTEAFF.

The chain uses TRBV7-3 and TRBJ2-5; 8 bases are shared with TRBD2. Germline CDR1 SGHTA, CDR2 FQGTGA. This CDR3 comprises 13 residues. V trimming: 5 bases; J trimming: 3 bases; junction bases outside the gene matches: 2. Written as DNA, the CDR3 is TGTGCCAGCAGCGGAGCGGGAGAAGAGACCCAGTACTTC. It is translated as CASSGAGEETQYF.

Concerning this clonotype: One junction end disagrees with the germline gene, perhaps due to a read error. The chain has TRBV10-3 and TRBJ2-3, with TRBD2 identical over 8 bases. The CDR3 runs 17 residues. From germline, CDR1 is ENHRY and CDR2 SYGVKD. In DNA form, the CDR3 reads TGTGCCATCAGTGGGGGACTAGGGGGAGGGGACCAAGATACGCAGTACTTT. Translation gives CAISGGLGGGDQDTQYF.

The chain carries TRBV6-1 and TRBJ1-5, with TRBD1 as a possible D gene (6 bases). The CDR3 runs 15 residues. V lost 4 bases to trimming and J lost 3 bases, with 13 bases between them. Germline V gene sequence: CDR1 MNHNS, CDR2 SASEGT. CDR3 DNA: TGTGCCAGCAGTGGGGGCTACAGGGACAATCAGCCCCAGCATTTT. Its protein product is CASSGGYRDNQPQHF.